This is a list of T cell receptor beta chains from one sample in a study of spatial heterogeneity in lung cancer. TCRdb reanalysed the 5' RACE reads using MiXCR and keeps one entry per CDR3 protein. The sample shows about 14,000 distinct CDR3 sequences, roughly a tenth of them seen only once. This specimen was PBMCs, taken at surgery. These receptor sequences come from a male donor with early-stage non-small cell lung cancer. The CDR3 runs from the conserved cysteine through the conserved F or W. A D gene is named only where the DNA matches it firmly. Clone size is stated in some rows and not others, as once, few, many or a class when expanded.

j_call d_call v_call clone_size cdr3_aa cdr3_nt
TRBJ2-5 - TRBV29-1 many CSVGGQGTETQYF TGCAGCGTTGGAGGCCAGGGGACGGAGACCCAGTACTTC
TRBJ2-3 TRBD2 TRBV7-2 few CASSSGSSGWTDTQYF TGTGCCAGCAGCTCTGGTTCTAGCGGGTGGACAGATACGCAGTATTTT
TRBJ2-2 - TRBV7-3 medium-sized CASSLSVGPNTGELFF TGTGCCAGCAGCTTATCGGTAGGGCCGAACACCGGGGAGCTGTTTTTT
TRBJ2-4 - TRBV2 many CASGRREKNIQYF TGTGCCAGCGGGAGGAGGGAGAAAAACATTCAGTACTTC
TRBJ1-6 - TRBV10-3 medium-sized CAAGTPNSPLHF TGTGCCGCCGGGACTCCCAATTCACCCCTCCACTTT
TRBJ2-2 TRBD1 TRBV5-4 few CASSWGQSNTGELFF TGTGCCAGCAGCTGGGGACAGTCGAACACCGGGGAGCTGTTTTTT
TRBJ1-2 - TRBV11-2 many CASSSYGGHGYGYTF TGTGCCAGCAGCTCCTATGGGGGGCACGGCTATGGCTACACCTTC
TRBJ2-7 TRBD1 TRBV5-1 many CASRLGTGGDEQYF TGCGCCAGCAGGCTCGGGACAGGGGGCGACGAGCAGTACTTC
TRBJ2-1 TRBD2 TRBV7-9 many CASSLSGRSYNEQFF TGTGCCAGCAGCCTTAGCGGGAGATCCTACAATGAGCAGTTCTTC
TRBJ2-2 TRBD1 TRBV18 medium-sized CASSQDRGGTGELFF TGTGCCAGCTCACAGGACAGGGGCGGCACCGGGGAGCTGTTTTTT
TRBJ2-5 - TRBV28 - CATKTGGETQYF TGTGCCACCAAGACGGGTGGAGAGACCCAGTACTTC
TRBJ2-7 TRBD2 TRBV6-2/TRBV6-3 many CASSLGLAGFYEQYF TGTGCCAGCAGTTTAGGACTAGCGGGGTTCTACGAGCAGTACTTC
TRBJ2-5 TRBD1 TRBV6-1 many CASTIINRGETQYF TGTGCCAGCACCATAATTAACAGGGGTGAGACCCAGTACTTC
TRBJ1-5 - TRBV12-3/TRBV12-4 many CASRKQGGQPQHF TGTGCCAGCAGAAAACAGGGTGGTCAGCCCCAGCATTTT
TRBJ2-7 - TRBV5-1 many CASSPLLRMSF TGCGCCAGCAGCCCGCTGCTGAGGATGTCCTTC
TRBJ2-1 - TRBV5-1 many CASSAGLGNEQFF TGCGCCAGCAGCGCGGGTCTTGGGAATGAGCAGTTCTTC
TRBJ2-1 - TRBV30 many CAWSVRREQFF TGTGCCTGGAGTGTAAGGCGGGAGCAGTTCTTC